This T cell receptor (beta chain) stems from a study of OX40 agonist ivuxolimab in advanced cancers. Overall study context: Subjects had a mean age of about 65 years, with a range of roughly 23 to 80; 82.7% were male.

The method was immunoSEQ multiplex PCR; TCRdb's version includes in-frame clones alone and lacks a portion of them. The table has over 50,000 clones, 70% to 85% seen once. Study conclusions and caveats: Also showing low normalized T-cell clonal expansion were some of the nonresponders.

Deletions cut 7 bases from V and 0 bases from J, with 16 bases between. Looked up from germline, CDR1 is MNHNY and CDR2 is SVGAGI (reference sequence). The CDR3 length is 15 residues. Samples of blood were obtained at baseline, on cycle 4 day 1, and on cycle 7 day 1. Concerning this clone: The antigen remains unidentified.

The TCR sequence derives from an adult with an advanced solid tumor such as melanoma, head and neck, liver or kidney cancer. Sequences were derived from CD4+ or CD8+ T cells sorted from blood, sampled in a trial of the OX40 agonist ivuxolimab. V and J are TRBV6-6 and TRBJ2-7; D may match TRBD1 or TRBD2 (6 bases each). CDR3 DNA: TGTGCCAGCATCCCCGGGGGCGGTAGCTCCTACGAGCAGTACTTC. As protein: CASIPGGGSSYEQYF.